This passage covers 18 T cell receptor beta chains from one sample sequenced in a study of preoperative IRX-2 immunotherapy in early breast cancer. The treatment was: preoperative locoregional IRX-2 cytokine immunotherapy. Assay: immunoSEQ multiplex PCR; the TCRdb copy retains only in-frame clones and omits some. The sample lists tens of thousands of clones, roughly 90% occurring once. This material consisted of tumor tissue, taken after IRX-2 immunotherapy. The receptors here all came from a human donor with breast cancer.

This chain connects TRBV6-8 to TRBJ2-5; 14 bases are a match to TRBD2. This CDR3 is 16 amino acids long. With 6 bases clipped from V and 5 bases from J, the junction kept 8 bases outside the gene matches. Germline lookup yields CDR1 MNHGY and CDR2 SAAAGT. CDR3 sequence: CASSPQTSGGAETQYF. The CDR3 DNA reads as TGTGCCAGCAGCCCCCAGACTAGCGGGGGGGCGGAGACCCAGTACTTC.

The chain couples TRBV15 to TRBJ1-2, with TRBD1 as a possible D gene (5 bases). Trimming shortened V by 6 bases and J by 8 bases, and 19 bases separated the two germline ends. The CDR3 contains 14 residues. Germline V gene sequence: CDR1 LNHNV, CDR2 YYDKDF (reference sequence). This chain's CDR3 is CATRRGGPAWGYTF. The CDR3 DNA reads TGTGCCACCAGAAGGGGCGGACCCGCGTGGGGCTACACCTTC.

V usage is TRBV6-8 and J usage is TRBJ2-7, with 9 bases that match TRBD1. The CDR3 extends over 18 amino acids. V trimming: 5 bases; J trimming: 4 bases; junction bases outside the gene matches: 18. Germline loops: CDR1 MNHGY, CDR2 SAAAGT. For the CDR3, the DNA is TGTGCCAGCAGTCCCGGACAGGGGAATTATCTAATAAGGTACGAGCAGTACTTC. The encoded protein is CASSPGQGNYLIRYEQYF.

This chain connects TRBV7-1 to TRBJ1-1, with 8 bases identical to TRBD1. TRBV7-1 is designated an ORF whose function remains uncertain. This CDR3 spans 15 amino acids. V was clipped by 5 bases and J by 3 bases; unmatched bases: 8. The CDR3 coding sequence is TGTGCCAGCAGCGTCCACAGGGGGTCGGACACTGAAGCTTTCTTT. Its translation: CASSVHRGSDTEAFF.

The sample holds a few counts of this clone. The chain joins TRBV11-3 to TRBJ1-1; D gene ambiguous. Per germline, CDR1 SGHNT and CDR2 YENEEA. The CDR3 covers 15 residues. Trimming removed 2 bases from V and 0 bases from J, with 10 bases in between. DNA of the CDR3: TGTGCCAGCAGCTTAAGGTCGACGGTGAACACTGAAGCTTTCTTT. Translating it yields CASSLRSTVNTEAFF.

The chain links TRBV22-1 to TRBJ2-7. TRBV22-1 is a documented pseudogene. The CDR3 has 13 residues. In nucleotides, the CDR3 is TGTGCCAGCAGCTTAGCACAGTTCTACGAGCAGTACTTC. Encoded protein: CASSLAQFYEQYF.

This chain uses TRBV30 with TRBJ1-3, with 8 bases matching TRBD1. The CDR3 has 14 amino acids. The ends lost 2 bases at V and 4 bases at J; junction bases unmatched: 4. Germline loops: CDR1 GTSNPN, CDR2 SVGIG (reference sequence). The CDR3 loop is CAWSPGGAGNTIYF. The CDR3 DNA follows: TGTGCCTGGAGTCCAGGGGGCGCGGGAAACACCATATATTTT.

The V and J genes are TRBV7-2 and TRBJ2-2; 8 nucleotides match TRBD2. CDR1 and CDR2 (germline): SGHTA, FQGNSA. The CDR3 length is 16 residues. Losses at the gene ends were 5 bases for V and 2 bases for J; bases not matched to a gene: 7. CDR3: CASSRFSGANTGELFF. CDR3 coding DNA: TGTGCCAGCAGCCGTTTTAGCGGGGCCAACACCGGGGAGCTGTTTTTT.

The chain has TRBV19 and TRBJ1-2; 12 bases map to TRBD1. This CDR3 has 16 amino acids. CDR1 is LNHDA and CDR2 is SQIVND in the germline V gene (reference sequence). V shed 5 bases, J shed 8 bases, and the junction held 12 bases outside the gene matches. The CDR3 sequence is CASSAAGTGGGGGYTF. The CDR3 DNA reads TGTGCCAGTAGTGCGGCCGGGACAGGGGGCGGAGGAGGCTACACCTTC.

The chain combines TRBV6-4 with TRBJ1-4; D not resolved. Germline V gene lookup returns CDR1 MRHNA and CDR2 SNTAGT. The CDR3 extends over 13 amino acids. CDR3 nucleotide sequence: TGTGCTTCACGGAAAGGGATCGGGGAAAAACTGTTTTTT. Translation gives CASRKGIGEKLFF.

This clone was seen once. This rearrangement joins TRBV18 to TRBJ1-4, with D unclear. The germline V gene encodes CDR1 KGHSH and CDR2 LQKENI. With 4 bases removed from V and 3 bases from J, the gap between germline ends came to 9 bases. CDR3 length equals 14 residues. The CDR3 loop reads CASSLAGSNEKLFF. In nucleotides, the CDR3 is TGTGCCAGCTCACTCGCCGGGTCTAATGAAAAACTGTTTTTT. The complete variable domain, with remaining parts taken from reference TRBV18 and TRBJ1-4, reads NAGVMQNPRHLVRRRGQEARLRCSPMKGHSHVYWYRQLPEEGLKFMVYLQKENIIDESGMPKERFSAEFPKEGPSILRIQQVVRGDSAAYFCASSLAGSNEKLFFGSGTQLSVL.

This clone was seen once. The rearrangement joins TRBV19 to TRBJ2-2; 11 nucleotides line up with TRBD1. From germline, CDR1 is LNHDA and CDR2 SQIVND (reference sequence). There are 15 residues in the CDR3. With V trimmed by 3 bases and J by 6 bases, 3 bases remained unmatched. The CDR3 reads CASSMDRGPAGELFF. The DNA of the CDR3 is TGTGCCAGTAGTATGGACAGGGGGCCGGCCGGGGAGCTGTTTTTT.

The chain links TRBV6-7 to TRBJ1-1; D not resolved. TRBV6-7 is reported as an ORF; its role is uncertain. V gave up 7 bases and J gave up 3 bases, with 18 bases separating them. The CDR3 totals 15 residues. The CDR3 protein is CASTGRNVWDTEAFF. CDR3 nucleotide sequence: TGTGCCAGCACTGGACGGAATGTATGGGACACTGAAGCTTTCTTT.

This rearrangement joins TRBV28 to TRBJ2-4, with D tentatively TRBD2 (6 bases). The ends were cut back, 2 bases at V and 6 bases at J, with 11 bases in the middle. The CDR3 has 14 residues. Germline V lookup: CDR1 MDHEN, CDR2 SYDVKM. The DNA for the CDR3 is TGTGCCAGCAGTTTAGGGGGGTTCAGAAACATTCAGTACTTC. Translation gives CASSLGGFRNIQYF.

This clone was observed a few times. The gene calls are TRBV7-6 and TRBJ2-5, with 7 bases that match TRBD1. This CDR3 contains 14 residues. V lost 0 bases to trimming and J lost 3 bases; unmatched junction nucleotides: 1. CDR1 and CDR2 from the germline V gene are SGHVS and FNYEAQ. Written as DNA, the CDR3 is TGTGCCAGCAGCTTAGCCGGGACAGAAGAGACCCAGTACTTC. Protein: CASSLAGTEETQYF. The complete variable domain, with remaining parts taken from reference TRBV7-6 and TRBJ2-5, reads GAGVSQSPRYKVTKRGQDVALRCDPISGHVSLYWYRQALGQGPEFLTYFNYEAQQDKSGLPNDRFSAERPEGSISTLTIQRTEQRDSAMYRCASSLAGTEETQYFGPGTRLLVL.

The chain recombines TRBV7-6 with TRBJ2-5; TRBD2 matches 11 bases. Germline V gene lookup returns CDR1 SGHVS and CDR2 FNYEAQ. V dropped 1 base and J dropped 5; count of bases not matched to a gene: 6. The CDR3 is 16 residues long. The DNA of the CDR3 is TGTGCCAGCAGCTTAGGGGAACTAGCGGGAGTGGAGACCCAGTACTTC. This sequence encodes CASSLGELAGVETQYF.

V and J are TRBV6-8 and TRBJ1-2; maybe TRBD1 (6 bases). Trimming left V 5 bases short and J 4 bases short, with 14 bases between. The CDR3 is 14 amino acids. Germline CDR1 and CDR2: MNHGY and SAAAGT. As DNA, the CDR3 is TGTGCCAGCAGTCGAACAGGGATTTCCTATGGCTACACCTTC. Encoded protein: CASSRTGISYGYTF.

V and J are TRBV6-8 and TRBJ2-7, with D perhaps TRBD2 (5 bases). V shed 0 bases and J shed 4 bases, with 10 bases lying between them. Germline V gene lookup returns CDR1 MNHGY and CDR2 SAAAGT. The CDR3 runs 14 residues. DNA for the CDR3: TGTGCCAGCAGTTACTCTGAACAGCGGTACGAGCAGTACGTC. Translated: CASSYSEQRYEQYV.